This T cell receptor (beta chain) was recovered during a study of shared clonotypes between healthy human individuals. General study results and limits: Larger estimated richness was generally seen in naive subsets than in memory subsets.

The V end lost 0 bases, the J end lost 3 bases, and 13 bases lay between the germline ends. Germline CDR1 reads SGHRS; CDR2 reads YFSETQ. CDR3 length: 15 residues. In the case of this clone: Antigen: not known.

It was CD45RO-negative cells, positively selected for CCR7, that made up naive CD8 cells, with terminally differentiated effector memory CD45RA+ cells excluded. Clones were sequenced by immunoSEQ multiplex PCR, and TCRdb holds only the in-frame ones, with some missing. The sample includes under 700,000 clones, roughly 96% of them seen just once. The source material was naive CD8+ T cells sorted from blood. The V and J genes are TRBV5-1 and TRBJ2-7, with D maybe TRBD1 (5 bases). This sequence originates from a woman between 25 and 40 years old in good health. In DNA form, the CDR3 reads TGCGCCAGCAGCTTGGACACAGGTTTGATCTACGAGCAGTACTTC. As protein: CASSLDTGLIYEQYF.